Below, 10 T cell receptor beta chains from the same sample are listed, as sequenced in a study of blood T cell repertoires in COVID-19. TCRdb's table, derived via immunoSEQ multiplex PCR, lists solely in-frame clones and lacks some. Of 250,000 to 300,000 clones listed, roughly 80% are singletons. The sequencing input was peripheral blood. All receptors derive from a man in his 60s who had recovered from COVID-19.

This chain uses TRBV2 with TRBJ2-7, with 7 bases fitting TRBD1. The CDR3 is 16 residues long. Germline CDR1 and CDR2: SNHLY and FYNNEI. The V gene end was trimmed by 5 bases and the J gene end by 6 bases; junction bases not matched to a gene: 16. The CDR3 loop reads CASSFKPPGGNTEQYF. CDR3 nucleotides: TGTGCCAGCAGTTTTAAGCCCCCAGGGGGAAATACCGAGCAGTACTTC.

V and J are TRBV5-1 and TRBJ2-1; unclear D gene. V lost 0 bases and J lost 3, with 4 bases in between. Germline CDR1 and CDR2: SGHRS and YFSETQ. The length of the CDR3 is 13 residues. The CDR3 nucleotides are TGCGCCAGCAGCTTGGACAGCTACAATGAGCAGTTCTTC. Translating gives CASSLDSYNEQFF.

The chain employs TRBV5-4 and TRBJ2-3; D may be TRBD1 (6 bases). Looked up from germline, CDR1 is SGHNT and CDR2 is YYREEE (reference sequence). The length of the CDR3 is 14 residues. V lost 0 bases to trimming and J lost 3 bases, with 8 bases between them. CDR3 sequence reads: CASSLEQGTDTQYF. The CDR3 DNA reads TGTGCCAGCAGCTTGGAACAGGGAACAGATACGCAGTATTTT.

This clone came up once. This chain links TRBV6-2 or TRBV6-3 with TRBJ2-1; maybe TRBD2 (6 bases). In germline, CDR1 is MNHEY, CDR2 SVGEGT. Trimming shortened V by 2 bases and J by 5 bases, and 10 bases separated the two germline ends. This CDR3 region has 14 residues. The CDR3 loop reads CASSYGGRHNEQFF. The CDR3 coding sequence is TGTGCCAGCAGTTACGGAGGGCGACACAATGAGCAGTTCTTC.

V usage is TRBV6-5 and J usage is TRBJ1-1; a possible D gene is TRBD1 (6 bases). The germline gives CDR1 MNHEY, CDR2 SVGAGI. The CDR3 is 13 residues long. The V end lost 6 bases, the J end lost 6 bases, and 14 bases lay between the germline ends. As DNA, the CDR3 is TGTGCCAGCAGGTTTGGGACATCGGCTGAAGCTTTCTTT. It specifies CASRFGTSAEAFF.

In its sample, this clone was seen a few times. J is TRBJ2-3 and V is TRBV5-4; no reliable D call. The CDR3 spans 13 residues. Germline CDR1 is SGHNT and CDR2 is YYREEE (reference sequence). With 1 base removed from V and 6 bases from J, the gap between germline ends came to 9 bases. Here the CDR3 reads CASSLLEWDTQYF. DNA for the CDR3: TGTGCCAGCAGCTTGTTAGAATGGGATACGCAGTATTTT.

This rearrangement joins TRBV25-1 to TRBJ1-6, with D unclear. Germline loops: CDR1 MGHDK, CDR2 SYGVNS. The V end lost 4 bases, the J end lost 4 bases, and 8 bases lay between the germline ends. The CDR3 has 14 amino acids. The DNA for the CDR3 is TGTGCCAGCAGTGCCGGGAGGTATAATTCACCCCTCCACTTT. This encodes CASSAGRYNSPLHF.

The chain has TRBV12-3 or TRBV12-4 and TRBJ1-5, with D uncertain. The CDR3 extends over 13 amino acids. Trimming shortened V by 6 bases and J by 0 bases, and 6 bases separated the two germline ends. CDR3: CASSPISNQPQHF. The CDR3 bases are TGTGCCAGCAGCCCTATTAGCAATCAGCCCCAGCATTTT.

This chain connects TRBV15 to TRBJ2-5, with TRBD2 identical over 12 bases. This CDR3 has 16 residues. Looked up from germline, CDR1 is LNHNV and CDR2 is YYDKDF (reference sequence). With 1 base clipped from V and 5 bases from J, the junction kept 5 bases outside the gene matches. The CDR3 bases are TGTGCCACCAGCAGAGTGACTAGCGGGGGTATGGAGACCCAGTACTTC. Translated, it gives CATSRVTSGGMETQYF.

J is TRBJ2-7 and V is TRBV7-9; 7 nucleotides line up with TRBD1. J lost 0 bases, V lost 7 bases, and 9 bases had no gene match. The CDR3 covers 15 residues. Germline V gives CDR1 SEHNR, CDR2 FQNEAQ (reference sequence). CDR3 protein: CASTTPDRSSYEQYF. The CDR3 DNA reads TGTGCCAGCACCACGCCGGACAGGAGCTCCTACGAGCAGTACTTC. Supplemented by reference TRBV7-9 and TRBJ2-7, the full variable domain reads DTGVSQNPRHKITKRGQNVTFRCDPISEHNRLYWYRQTLGQGPEFLTYFQNEAQLEKSRLLSDRFSAERPKGSFSTLEIQRTEQGDSAMYLCASTTPDRSSYEQYFGPGTRLTVT.